The 21 T cell receptor beta chains in this list originate from one sample, sequenced in a study of response to subunit inactivated influenza vaccine. One entry per CDR3 protein results from TCRdb running MiXCR on the RT-PCR reads. The sample lists around 300,000 distinct CDR3 sequences; 22% were seen once. The starting material was PBMCs from blood, obtained 21 months after vaccination. These receptors came from a man aged 45-69 years who received an inactivated influenza vaccine.

This clonotype occurred many times. The J gene is TRBJ1-1, the V gene TRBV6-2 or TRBV6-3; possibly TRBD1 for D (5 bases). The germline gives CDR1 MNHEY, CDR2 SVGEGT. Between the trimmed V and J ends, which lost 5 bases and 3 bases, there was a span of 7 bases. The CDR3 totals 12 residues. CDR3 sequence (DNA): TGTGCCAGCAGTACAGGATACACTGAAGCTTTCTTT. Translated, it gives CASSTGYTEAFF.

The chain is built from TRBV3-1 and TRBJ2-3, with unresolved D. Between the trimmed V and J ends, which lost 0 bases and 0 bases, there was a span of 13 bases. This CDR3 region has 17 residues. The germline V gene has CDR1 LGHDT and CDR2 YNNKEL (reference sequence). CDR3 residues: CASSQDTLMYSTDTQYF. The DNA for the CDR3 is TGTGCCAGCAGCCAAGACACTCTGATGTATAGCACAGATACGCAGTATTTT.

This clonotype was observed a handful of times. This chain's CDR3 is CASSPKAGTLDGANVLTF. The CDR3 DNA sequence: TGTGCCAGCTCACCAAAGGCAGGAACCCTCGACGGGGCCAACGTCCTGACTTTC. The chain has TRBV18 and TRBJ2-6; D is unresolved. V was trimmed by 2 bases and J by 4 bases, leaving 18 bases between them. From germline, CDR1 is KGHSH and CDR2 LQKENI. The CDR3 extends over 18 amino acids. Full variable domain (missing parts from reference TRBV18 and TRBJ2-6): NAGVMQNPRHLVRRRGQEARLRCSPMKGHSHVYWYRQLPEEGLKFMVYLQKENIIDESGMPKERFSAEFPKEGPSILRIQQVVRGDSAAYFCASSPKAGTLDGANVLTFGAGSRLTVL.

In its sample, this clonotype was seen many times. V and J are TRBV4-1 and TRBJ1-1; maybe TRBD1 (6 bases). The CDR3 length is 15 residues. Germline V gene data show CDR1 as MGHRA and CDR2 as YSYEKL. Trimming took off 0 bases at V and 3 bases at J, with 11 bases between the two ends. CDR3 in amino acids: CASSQDWRGDTEAFF. The DNA for the CDR3 is TGCGCCAGCAGCCAAGATTGGAGGGGGGACACTGAAGCTTTCTTT.

This clonotype has ten or more counts. One end of the junction does not line up with germline, which may come from a read error. The chain is built from TRBV7-3 and TRBJ1-1, with a weak D call TRBD1 (5 bases). The CDR3 extends over 13 amino acids. Germline loops: CDR1 SGHTA, CDR2 FQGTGA. Here the CDR3 reads CASSLTGNTEAFF. CDR3 sequence (DNA): TGTGCCAGCAGCCTAACAGGAAACACTGAAGCTTTCTTT.

This clonotype was detected only a few times. The J gene is TRBJ2-1, the V gene TRBV27; 7 bases agree with TRBD2. CDR3 size: 15 residues. Germline V CDR1 and CDR2: MNHEY, SMNVEV (reference sequence). Trimming at V came to 5 bases and at J to 6 bases, leaving 10 bases not matched to a gene. This CDR3 is CASSLGHGGFNEQFF. As DNA, the CDR3 is TGTGCCAGCAGTCTTGGACACGGGGGGTTCAATGAGCAGTTCTTC.

This chain uses TRBV5-6 with TRBJ2-5, with TRBD2 identical over 9 bases. This CDR3 is 17 amino acids long. The germline V gene encodes CDR1 SGHDT and CDR2 YYEEEE. After removal of 4 bases from V and 5 bases from J, the junction contained 15 bases not matched to a gene. CDR3 in DNA: TGTGCCAGCAGCCCTCCTTATGGGCGGGAGGGCCGCGAGACCCAGTACTTC. As protein: CASSPPYGREGRETQYF.

The chain recombines TRBV5-4 with TRBJ1-1; D unclear. This CDR3 region has 14 residues. The ends were cut back, 0 bases at V and 0 bases at J, with 6 bases in the middle. Germline-derived CDR1 and CDR2 are SGHNT and YYREEE (reference sequence). CDR3 amino acids: CASSLGAVNTEAFF. The CDR3, as DNA: TGTGCCAGCAGCTTGGGTGCCGTGAACACTGAAGCTTTCTTT.

This clonotype was detected a few times. In DNA form, the CDR3 reads TGTGCCAGCAGCACCAGACTAGCGGGAGCACAAGAGACCCAGTACTTC. It specifies CASSTRLAGAQETQYF. The gene calls are TRBV7-9 and TRBJ2-5; 12 positions match TRBD2. This CDR3 has 16 residues. Germline-derived CDR1 and CDR2 are SEHNR and FQNEAQ (reference sequence). After removal of 5 bases from V and 2 bases from J, the junction contained 6 bases not matched to a gene. The full variable domain, rest sourced from reference TRBV7-9 and TRBJ2-5, is DTGVSQNPRHKITKRGQNVTFRCDPISEHNRLYWYRQTLGQGPEFLTYFQNEAQLEKSRLLSDRFSAERPKGSFSTLEIQRTEQGDSAMYLCASSTRLAGAQETQYFGPGTRLLVL.

This clonotype has a handful of counts. The chain links TRBV4-3 to TRBJ2-3; the match to TRBD2 covers 8 bases. This CDR3 is 16 amino acids long. Germline values: CDR1 LGHNA, CDR2 YSLEER. Losses at the gene ends were 6 bases for V and 0 bases for J; bases not matched to a gene: 8. The CDR3 region has the DNA TGCGCCAGCAGTTCAGGGACTAGGGCTAGCACAGATACGCAGTATTTT. Its translation: CASSSGTRASTDTQYF.

The chain couples TRBV7-2 to TRBJ1-5; no firm D call. The germline V and J ends were trimmed by 3 bases and 2 bases, with 11 bases remaining between them. Germline lookup yields CDR1 SGHTA and CDR2 FQGNSA. This CDR3 is built from 15 residues. The chain's CDR3 is CASSFDGNRNQPQHF. The CDR3 DNA reads TGTGCCAGCAGCTTTGACGGAAATCGCAATCAGCCCCAGCATTTT.

This clonotype occurred a few times. The chain carries TRBV7-3 and TRBJ2-2, with D possibly TRBD1 on 6 matching bases. This CDR3 is built from 15 residues. Germline V lookup: CDR1 SGHTA, CDR2 FQGTGA. Trimming shortened V by 3 bases and J by 6 bases, and 14 bases separated the two germline ends. The CDR3 region is CASSFSQGLSGELFF. The CDR3, as DNA: TGTGCCAGCAGCTTTTCACAGGGCCTCTCCGGGGAGCTGTTTTTT.

This clonotype turned up a few times. The rearrangement joins TRBV15 to TRBJ2-7, with no clear D. This CDR3 has 13 residues. Trimming cost V 8 bases and J 3 bases, with 14 bases left between them. Looked up from germline, CDR1 is LNHNV and CDR2 is YYDKDF (reference sequence). The CDR3 region has the DNA TGTGCCACCGGGATGGGGAAGGGCTACGAGCAGTACTTC. Amino acids: CATGMGKGYEQYF.

This clonotype was picked up a small number of times. CDR3 DNA: TGTGCCAGCAGGGACCCAGGGAGGTCTTACGAGCAGTACTTC. Amino acid sequence: CASRDPGRSYEQYF. This chain links TRBV6-2 or TRBV6-3 with TRBJ2-7; D possibly corresponds to TRBD2 (6 bases). The CDR3 has 14 residues. V lost 6 bases and J lost 4, with 16 bases in between. Germline V lookup: CDR1 MNHEY, CDR2 SVGEGT.

This clonotype turned up a few times. The rearrangement joins TRBV20-1 to TRBJ2-5; 7 bases map to TRBD2. V dropped 0 bases and J dropped 3; count of bases not matched to a gene: 7. The germline V gene has CDR1 DFQATT and CDR2 SNEGSKA (reference sequence). CDR3 size: 15 residues. CDR3 DNA: TGCAGTGCTAGAGACTGGGGACTACTTAAAGAGACCCAGTACTTC. Its translation is CSARDWGLLKETQYF.

The V gene is TRBV6-2 or TRBV6-3, the J gene TRBJ1-1; possible D gene TRBD1, 6 bases. The V gene lost 5 bases and the J gene lost 5 bases, with 18 bases spanning the gap. Germline V lookup: CDR1 MNHEY, CDR2 SVGEGT. This CDR3 is 15 amino acids long. The CDR3 DNA follows: TGTGCCAGCAGTCACCCGAGCAGGGGCAGGACTGAAGCTTTCTTT. Encoded protein: CASSHPSRGRTEAFF.

This clonotype has a handful of counts. The chain combines TRBV5-1 with TRBJ1-1, with 9 nucleotides matching TRBD1. With 6 bases clipped from V and 0 bases from J, the junction kept 6 bases outside the gene matches. The germline gives CDR1 SGHRS, CDR2 YFSETQ. The CDR3 extends over 15 amino acids. Here the CDR3 DNA reads TGCGCCAGCAACTCGGGGGACAGGGTGAACACTGAAGCTTTCTTT. Its translation is CASNSGDRVNTEAFF. Full variable domain (missing parts from reference TRBV5-1 and TRBJ1-1): KAGVTQTPRYLIKTRGQQVTLSCSPISGHRSVSWYQQTPGQGLQFLFEYFSETQRNKGNFPGRFSGRQFSNSRSEMNVSTLELGDSALYLCASNSGDRVNTEAFFGQGTRLTVV.

The chain joins TRBV29-1 to TRBJ1-1; D ambiguous. Trimming took off 4 bases at V and 7 bases at J, with 13 bases between the two ends. Germline CDR1 and CDR2: SQVTM and ANQGSEA. This CDR3 spans 12 amino acids. As DNA, the CDR3 is TGCAGCGTTGTATTGGCGGGTGGTGAAGCTTTCTTT. It is translated as CSVVLAGGEAFF.

In its sample, this clonotype was seen a few times. The V and J genes are TRBV6-2 or TRBV6-3 and TRBJ2-2; D not resolved. V shed 3 bases and J shed 6 bases, with 8 bases lying between them. The germline gives CDR1 MNHEY, CDR2 SVGEGT. CDR3 length equals 13 residues. CDR3 region: CASSYSTPGELFF. The DNA for the CDR3 is TGTGCCAGCAGTTATTCAACACCCGGGGAGCTGTTTTTT.

This clonotype was observed a few times. The V call is TRBV29-1, the J call TRBJ2-1, with D uncertain. Germline V gene lookup returns CDR1 SQVTM and CDR2 ANQGSEA. V was cut by 7 bases and J by 5 bases, with 9 bases left in between. The CDR3 runs 11 residues. This chain's CDR3 is CSALGHNEQFF. The CDR3, as DNA: TGCAGCGCCCTTGGACACAATGAGCAGTTCTTC.

The chain carries TRBV7-9 and TRBJ1-1; TRBD1 aligns across 7 bases. The CDR3 extends over 15 amino acids. V lost 5 bases, J lost 1 base, and 7 bases stayed unmatched. The germline gives CDR1 SEHNR, CDR2 FQNEAQ (reference sequence). For the CDR3, the DNA is TGTGCCAGCAGCCCGAGGGGGCCAACGAACACTGAAGCTTTCTTT. It yields the protein CASSPRGPTNTEAFF.